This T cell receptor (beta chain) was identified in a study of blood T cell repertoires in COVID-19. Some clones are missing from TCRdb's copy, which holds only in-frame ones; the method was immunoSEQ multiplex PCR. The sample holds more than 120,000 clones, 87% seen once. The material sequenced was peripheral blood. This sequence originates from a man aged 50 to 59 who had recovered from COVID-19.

In DNA form, the CDR3 reads TGCAGCGGGGGGGACAGGGTCTACGAGCAGTACTTC. Translating gives CSGGDRVYEQYF. The chain is built from TRBV29-1 and TRBJ2-7; 9 bases are shared with TRBD1. In germline, CDR1 is SQVTM, CDR2 ANQGSEA. V was clipped by 7 bases and J by 3 bases; unmatched bases: 4. The CDR3 has 12 amino acids.